The TCR beta chain described here comes from a study of immune characterization of retroperitoneal liposarcoma. V dropped 2 bases and J dropped 10 bases, with 9 bases sitting between them. The germline V gene encodes CDR1 MNHNY and CDR2 SVGAGI (reference sequence). CDR3 size: 12 residues. In TCRdb, the PCR reads were re-called with MiXCR into one record per CDR3 protein. The table records about 12,000 distinct CDR3 sequences, approximately 50% of them present only once. This chain uses TRBV6-6 with TRBJ2-1; D possibly corresponds to TRBD1 (5 bases). This clonotype was obtained from a female donor with retroperitoneal liposarcoma. The sequenced sample was tumor tissue. CDR3 in DNA: TGTGCCAGCAGTTACACAGGCTTGGAGCAGTTCTTC. As protein: CASSYTGLEQFF.